The 20 T cell receptor beta chains below come from one sample, sequenced in a study of T-cell memory formation after mild COVID-19. MiXCR was run by TCRdb on the 5' RACE reads, yielding one entry per CDR3 protein. The repertoire includes under 50,000 distinct CDR3 sequences, 25% to 30% of them detected once, and about 41% sits in the top ten. The source material was PBMCs or a T cell subset sorted from them (not recorded which). The source is a man in his late teens or twenties who had mild COVID-19 (a few samples of this study predate the infection). Cell type and time point are not known.

This chain uses TRBV7-6 with TRBJ2-5; the D is unclear. Germline V gene data show CDR1 as SGHVS and CDR2 as FNYEAQ. The CDR3 totals 18 residues. V was clipped by 4 bases and J by 2 bases, with 23 bases between them. CDR3 in DNA: TGTGCCAGCAGCTCCTCGACCCGAGCCAGGCTCCCACAAGAGACCCAGTACTTC. It specifies CASSSSTRARLPQETQYF.

J is TRBJ2-1 and V is TRBV13; 10 bases agree with TRBD1. In germline, CDR1 is PRHDT, CDR2 FYEKMQ (reference sequence). The CDR3 sequence is 16 residues long. With 4 bases clipped from V and 4 bases from J, the junction kept 7 bases outside the gene matches. Here the CDR3 reads CASSSSRQGAYNEQFF. The CDR3 nucleotides read TGTGCCAGCAGCTCCTCTCGACAGGGGGCTTACAATGAGCAGTTCTTC.

The table lists this clonotype with a few counts. Written as DNA, the CDR3 is TGTGCCAGCAGCCACCGAGGGAGCTACGAGCAGTACGTC. Protein sequence: CASSHRGSYEQYV. The genes are TRBV28 and TRBJ2-7; TRBD2 might be the D (5 bases). The CDR3 is 13 amino acids. Germline-derived CDR1 and CDR2 are MDHEN and SYDVKM. Deletions cut 6 bases from V and 3 bases from J, with 12 bases between.

The J gene is TRBJ2-7, the V gene TRBV12-3 or TRBV12-4, with D perhaps TRBD1 or TRBD2 (6 bases each). V lost 5 bases and J lost 6, with 14 bases in between. This CDR3 is 13 amino acids long. Here the CDR3 reads CASSPGRGGEQYF. CDR3 coding DNA: TGTGCCAGCAGTCCCGGGAGAGGGGGCGAGCAGTACTTC.

This clonotype has more than one count but fewer than ten. The V gene is TRBV7-6, the J gene TRBJ1-3; D is perhaps TRBD1 (5 bases). V was cut by 3 bases and J by 2 bases, with 11 bases left in between. Germline assignment: CDR1 SGHVS and CDR2 FNYEAQ. The CDR3 runs 15 residues. CDR3 sequence reads: CASSLGRDPGNTIYF. DNA for the CDR3: TGTGCCAGCAGCTTGGGCAGGGATCCTGGAAACACCATATATTTT.

This clonotype has only a few counts. The chain has TRBV12-3 or TRBV12-4 and TRBJ2-3; D is unresolved. The CDR3 is 14 residues long. Trimming shortened V by 7 bases and J by 0 bases, and 11 bases separated the two germline ends. The CDR3 region is CASTTHQSTDTQYF. DNA of the CDR3: TGTGCCAGCACTACCCACCAAAGCACAGATACGCAGTATTTT.

This clonotype was counted many times. The rearrangement links TRBV18 to TRBJ2-1; tentative D call: TRBD2 (5 bases). CDR3 length equals 15 residues. With 0 bases removed from V and 8 bases from J, the gap between germline ends came to 14 bases. CDR1 is KGHSH, CDR2 LQKENI, per germline. The CDR3 nucleotides read TGTGCCAGCTCACCACCCCCGGGGAAAAACTATGAGCAGTTCTTC. This sequence encodes CASSPPPGKNYEQFF.

The V gene is TRBV27, the J gene TRBJ1-5, with 7 nucleotides matching TRBD1. V dropped 8 bases and J dropped 4; count of bases not matched to a gene: 17. CDR3 size: 17 residues. Per the germline V gene, CDR1 is MNHEY and CDR2 is SMNVEV (reference sequence). CDR3 residues: CASCALTGRDPNQPQHF. The CDR3 bases are TGTGCCAGCTGCGCCCTGACAGGGAGGGACCCTAATCAGCCCCAGCATTTT.

This clonotype occurred a few times. The CDR3 region is CASSLGFNTEAFF. The CDR3 DNA reads as TGTGCCAGCAGCTTAGGCTTTAACACTGAAGCTTTCTTT. The genes are TRBV5-6 and TRBJ1-1; D unclear. V lost 2 bases and J 2 bases, leaving 7 bases between the germline ends. This CDR3 has 13 amino acids. CDR1 and CDR2 (germline): SGHDT, YYEEEE.

This clonotype was recorded a few times. The chain recombines TRBV12-3 or TRBV12-4 with TRBJ2-7; 8 nucleotides align to TRBD1. This CDR3 contains 13 residues. V trimming: 6 bases; J trimming: 7 bases; junction bases outside the gene matches: 8. CDR3 amino acids: CASSLGQVWEQYV. DNA of the CDR3: TGTGCCAGCAGCCTGGGACAGGTGTGGGAGCAGTACGTC.

This clonotype was picked up a small number of times. The DNA for the CDR3 is TGTGCCAGCAGTTCGGACGACGGATACAATGAGCAGTTCTTC. Its protein is CASSSDDGYNEQFF. The chain combines TRBV6-2 or TRBV6-3 with TRBJ2-1; the D is unclear. V was cut by 4 bases and J by 4 bases, with 11 bases left in between. Looked up from germline, CDR1 is MNHEY and CDR2 is SVGEGT. The CDR3 totals 14 residues.

The chain links TRBV4-1 to TRBJ2-1; D might be TRBD2 (5 bases). Trimming took off 4 bases at V and 3 bases at J, with 13 bases between the two ends. Germline CDR1 and CDR2: MGHRA and YSYEKL. The CDR3 sequence is 15 residues long. The CDR3 loop reads CASSPPGADYNEQFF. CDR3 DNA sequence: TGCGCCAGCAGCCCTCCCGGAGCGGACTACAATGAGCAGTTCTTC.

This clonotype showed up many times. The chain recombines TRBV5-1 with TRBJ2-1; TRBD1 matches at 7 bases. J gave up 1 base and V 4 bases, and 5 bases lay outside the gene matches. The germline V gene has CDR1 SGHRS and CDR2 YFSETQ. The CDR3 runs to 15 residues. The chain's CDR3 is CASSQGVLSYNEQFF. In DNA form, the CDR3 reads TGCGCCAGCAGCCAGGGGGTACTATCCTACAATGAGCAGTTCTTC.

This clonotype was detected many times. The V gene is TRBV14, the J gene TRBJ2-3, with 9 bases that match TRBD1. This CDR3 is 16 amino acids long. The germline CDR1 and CDR2 sequences are SGHDN and FVKESK. V lost 5 bases and J lost 6; bases outside the gene matches: 12. The CDR3 loop reads CASSTVQGQGVDTQYF. The CDR3 DNA reads as TGTGCCAGCAGCACCGTCCAGGGACAGGGAGTCGATACGCAGTATTTT.

This rearrangement joins TRBV27 to TRBJ1-2; 9 bases are shared with TRBD1. After removal of 6 bases from V and 7 bases from J, the junction contained 12 bases not matched to a gene. Germline CDR1 and CDR2: MNHEY and SMNVEV (reference sequence). The CDR3 length is 15 residues. The CDR3 sequence is CASSRGGTGFGGYTF. The CDR3 region has the DNA TGTGCCAGCAGCCGAGGGGGGACAGGGTTCGGTGGCTACACCTTC.

This chain connects TRBV7-6 to TRBJ2-1; D is unresolved. There are 22 residues in the CDR3. The germline CDR1 and CDR2 sequences are SGHVS and FNYEAQ. Trimming cost V 2 bases and J 2 bases, with 31 bases left between them. In nucleotides, the CDR3 is TGTGCCAGCAGCTTATTCGAGGTCCGCCTGGATACTCACCATGTCCCCTACAATGAGCAGTTCTTC. Protein product: CASSLFEVRLDTHHVPYNEQFF.

The V and J genes are TRBV7-9 and TRBJ2-2, with D possibly being TRBD1 (5 bases). The CDR3 is 14 residues long. Germline values: CDR1 SEHNR, CDR2 FQNEAQ (reference sequence). V lost 4 bases and J lost 1, with 7 bases in between. Here the CDR3 reads CASSSQGNTGELFF. CDR3 bases: TGTGCCAGCAGCTCCCAGGGGAACACCGGGGAGCTGTTTTTT.

The table lists this clonotype with a few counts. The chain has TRBV7-9 and TRBJ2-7; D may be TRBD1 (5 bases). V shed 4 bases and J shed 5 bases, with 12 bases lying between them. Germline CDR1 reads SEHNR; CDR2 reads FQNEAQ (reference sequence). This CDR3 region has 13 residues. The CDR3 nucleotides are TGTGCCAGCAGCTACTTAGTGGGGCACGAGCAGTACTTC. Translation: CASSYLVGHEQYF. Using reference TRBV7-9 and TRBJ2-7 for the parts outside the CDR3, the full variable domain is DTGVSQNPRHKITKRGQNVTFRCDPISEHNRLYWYRQTLGQGPEFLTYFQNEAQLEKSRLLSDRFSAERPKGSFSTLEIQRTEQGDSAMYLCASSYLVGHEQYFGPGTRLTVT.

This clonotype was observed a handful of times. This chain connects TRBV6-5 to TRBJ2-2, with 8 nucleotides matching TRBD1. CDR3 size: 17 residues. The germline V gene has CDR1 MNHEY and CDR2 SVGAGI. Trimming took 6 bases from V and 1 from J; bases not matched to a gene: 10. The CDR3 sequence is CASSRSAGGLNTGELFF. The DNA for the CDR3 is TGTGCCAGCAGCCGAAGTGCAGGGGGCCTGAACACCGGGGAGCTGTTTTTT.

CDR3 in DNA: TGTGCCAGTAGCCCCTCAGGGGGCAGTGGCTACACCTTC. Amino acid sequence: CASSPSGGSGYTF. This chain links TRBV19 with TRBJ1-2; TRBD1 aligns across 8 bases. This CDR3 region has 13 residues. Germline CDR1 and CDR2: LNHDA and SQIVND (reference sequence). V shed 6 bases, J shed 7 bases, and the junction held 7 bases outside the gene matches.